This T cell receptor beta chain was found in a study of molecular identifiers for immune sequencing clone quantification listed by TCRdb under 2018. For the wider study: For a replicate experiment, RNA from approximately 20,000 or 100,000 naive CD8 T cells was divided into five aliquots, and four of the five aliquots were sequenced. CD8 T cells were used in a methods study to benchmark molecular-identifier clustering-based TCR repertoire sequencing (MIDCIRS) and TCR RNA copy counting. Broad study findings and their caveats: Spiked-in Jurkat TCR RNA equal to a single cell's worth was reported to be detectable even within 1,200,000 naive CD8 T cells. In CMV-specific effector cells, clones with more than 20 RNA copies contained over 99% of molecules, whereas in naive cells such clones contained under 1% of molecules. Spiked-in Jurkat TCR RNA (roughly 10 copies' worth), which is not part of the donor repertoire, was contained in the naive libraries. Modeling gave about 3.3 recovered TCR RNA copies per cell versus around 10 by digital PCR, implying approximately 30% capture efficiency. Without barcode sub-clustering, chimeric consensus sequences inflated TCR diversity; chimeras reached as high as 47%. Identical TCR molecules sharing a barcode could cause highly expanded clone sizes to be underestimated.

The CDR3 spans 15 residues, from the cysteine through the phenylalanine. The sequence is cut down to CDR3 DNA, 45 bases in frame from base 1. CDR1 and CDR2 were assigned from the germline V gene as SGHAT and FQNNGV. For this clonotype: This clone's antigen is unknown. The junction does not match germline at one end; this may be a read error.

Receptor amplification or capture employed PCR. The data were produced on a NextSeq 500. Bulk TCR libraries were made following a previously described method, with the TCR primers given in Table S5. Purification of total RNA was performed with the Qiagen AllPrep DNA/RNA kit. Before analysis, reads from multiple sequencing runs of the same library were pooled. Per the authors' processing: Reads were retained only if an exact TCR constant sequence was present, and the retained reads were trimmed to 150 nt and grouped according to their 12-nt molecular barcodes. Reads within each barcode group were sub-clustered using a 15% Levenshtein threshold, and quality-weighted consensus sequences were constructed for each RNA molecule. Non-functional sequences were filtered out, along with any lower-count sequence sitting one edit away from another sequence. On the basis of fitting two negative binomial distributions, barcode sub-clusters with fewer than 20% of the maximum read count were discarded. TCRdb's own reprocessing of the public reads used fastp at Q25 and MiXCR and kept productive beta chains. Under each unique CDR3 protein, matching rows form one entry showing the most common genes and DNA. V and J calls and clone size were set by TCRdb, not the authors. For this sample the table gives a few hundred thousand distinct CDR3 sequences, of which 24% were detected only once. The biggest ten clones account for around 0.7% of the sample.

Libraries of naive CD8 T cells were built from around 20,000 to 1,000,000 sorted cells, with 10%, 30% or 50% of the purified RNA used. On a BD FACSAria II, naive CD8 T cells were FACS-sorted as CD8+CD4-CCR7+CD45RA+ and collected into RLT Plus buffer. To test detection sensitivity, Jurkat RNA equal to ten TCR copies was added to samples of about 17,000-1,100,000 naive CD8 T cells. CD8 T cells were enriched using RosetteSep CD8+ T Cell Enrichment Cocktail and Ficoll-Paque, and the enriched cells then underwent ACK red cell lysis. The chain was built from TRBV11-2 and TRBJ2-3; the D gene cannot be named for sure. The TCR comes from a human donor in good health. Some libraries in this study had Jurkat cell RNA spiked in. Sequencing was carried out using naive CD8+ T cells from blood, with Jurkat cell RNA spiked in. Sample cell subset or site, as interpreted from the label and publication: FACS-sorted CD8+CD4-CCR7+CD45RA+ naive T cells. Read as DNA, the sequence is TGTGCCGGCAGCCCTCCCCCCCCAGGACCAGATACGCAGTATTTT. Protein translation: CAGSPPPPGPDTQYF.